Listed here are 32 T cell receptor beta chains from one sample, sequenced in a study of radiotherapy plus CTLA-4 blockade in lung cancer. Sequencing was performed with immunoSEQ multiplex PCR; in TCRdb, only in-frame clones are kept and a portion is missing. This table holds 65,000 to 90,000 clones, roughly 86% found once. Sequences were derived from peripheral blood, sampled from a patient treated with radiotherapy plus ipilimumab. Receptors originate from a human donor with non-small cell lung cancer who had stable disease on radiotherapy plus ipilimumab.

This chain joins TRBV6-1 and TRBJ2-7, with 7 nucleotides matching TRBD2. Germline CDR1 MNHNS, CDR2 SASEGT. The ends lost 10 bases at V and 0 bases at J; junction bases unmatched: 12. The CDR3 covers 15 residues. CDR3 nucleotide sequence: TGTGCCATCGCATACGGACTAGTTAACTCCTACGAGCAGTACTTC. Protein product: CAIAYGLVNSYEQYF.

The chain is built from TRBV28 and TRBJ1-2; unclear D gene. The CDR3 is 15 amino acids. The ends were cut back, 5 bases at V and 2 bases at J, with 15 bases in the middle. Germline V gives CDR1 MDHEN, CDR2 SYDVKM. The CDR3 DNA is TGTGCCAGCAGTACCACGTGGACGGAAAACTATGGCTACACCTTC. Encoded protein: CASSTTWTENYGYTF.

This chain connects TRBV18 to TRBJ1-6; D is unresolved. CDR1 is KGHSH, CDR2 LQKENI, per germline. Trimming stripped 0 bases from V and 10 bases from J, with 13 bases between. The CDR3 is 15 amino acids. In DNA, the CDR3 is TGTGCCAGCTCACCACCCACGGGATCCGCCTCACCCCTCCACTTT. Translated, it gives CASSPPTGSASPLHF.

This clone was recorded once. The chain uses TRBV19 and TRBJ2-1; 9 bases fit TRBD1. The CDR3 extends over 15 amino acids. CDR1 is LNHDA, CDR2 SQIVND, per germline (reference sequence). The ends lost 3 bases at V and 10 bases at J; junction bases unmatched: 10. CDR3 coding DNA: TGTGCCAGTAGTATCCCGGGACAGGGTCTGAGAGAGCAGTTCTTC. Translated, it gives CASSIPGQGLREQFF.

This clone was counted once. CDR3 loop: CASSLAMVYQETQYF. CDR3 sequence (DNA): TGTGCCAGCAGCTTAGCGATGGTATATCAAGAGACCCAGTACTTC. V gene TRBV7-2 combines with J gene TRBJ2-5; D unresolved. The CDR3 totals 15 residues. V was cut by 0 bases and J by 2 bases, with 10 bases left in between. Germline lookup yields CDR1 SGHTA and CDR2 FQGNSA.

This chain connects TRBV28 to TRBJ2-1, with TRBD2 as a possible D gene (7 bases). V gave up 8 bases and J gave up 4 bases, with 18 bases separating them. The germline V gene has CDR1 MDHEN and CDR2 SYDVKM. There are 15 residues in the CDR3. CDR3 residues: CASQRGGGAYNEQFF. The DNA for the CDR3 is TGTGCCAGCCAGAGGGGCGGGGGCGCATACAATGAGCAGTTCTTC. The full variable domain, in which reference TRBV28 and TRBJ2-1 provide the parts outside the CDR3, is DVKVTQSSRYLVKRTGEKVFLECVQDMDHENMFWYRQDPGLGLRLIYFSYDVKMKEKGDIPEGYSVSREKKERFSLILESASTNQTSMYLCASQRGGGAYNEQFFGPGTRLTVL.

This clone appeared a single time. The chain combines TRBV19 with TRBJ1-4; the match to TRBD1 covers 8 bases. With V trimmed by 5 bases and J by 0 bases, 8 bases remained unmatched. Looked up from germline, CDR1 is LNHDA and CDR2 is SQIVND (reference sequence). The CDR3 consists of 17 residues. The CDR3 DNA is TGTGCCAGTAGTGAATACAGGGGGAGCGCAACTAATGAAAAACTGTTTTTT. Its protein product is CASSEYRGSATNEKLFF.

The genes are TRBV29-1 and TRBJ1-5; D not resolved. Trimming pared 6 bases from V and 3 bases from J, leaving 15 bases between. The CDR3 runs to 14 residues. Germline V gene data show CDR1 as SQVTM and CDR2 as ANQGSEA. The CDR3 sequence: CSVRYTDSNQPQHF. The CDR3 region has the DNA TGCAGCGTACGATATACGGATTCCAATCAGCCCCAGCATTTT.

This chain uses TRBV27 with TRBJ1-6, with D unresolved. The CDR3 is 13 amino acids. CDR1 is MNHEY, CDR2 SMNVEV, per germline (reference sequence). The V gene lost 6 bases and the J gene lost 4 bases, with 7 bases spanning the gap. The CDR3 is CASSPGYNSPLHF. The CDR3 DNA sequence: TGTGCCAGCAGCCCCGGGTATAATTCACCCCTCCACTTT.

The CDR3 DNA follows: TGTGCCAGCAGCTTAAGCCAGAACACTGAAGCTTTCTTT. This codes for CASSLSQNTEAFF. This chain joins TRBV7-3 and TRBJ1-1; no firm D call. The CDR3 runs 13 residues. Germline V lookup: CDR1 SGHTA, CDR2 FQGTGA. Trimming removed 1 base at V and 1 base at J, with 4 bases between.

This chain uses TRBV7-3 with TRBJ2-3; no reliable D call. The V gene lost 3 bases and the J gene lost 2 bases, with 3 bases spanning the gap. The germline V gene encodes CDR1 SGHTA and CDR2 FQGTGA. The CDR3 spans 12 residues. The CDR3 protein is CASSFDTDTQYF. DNA for the CDR3: TGTGCCAGCAGCTTTGACACAGATACGCAGTATTTT.

The genes are TRBV6-1 and TRBJ1-1, with no clear D. Germline V gene data show CDR1 as MNHNS and CDR2 as SASEGT. V lost 0 bases and J 5 bases, leaving 16 bases between the germline ends. This CDR3 comprises 16 residues. CDR3 sequence reads: CASSEALRATGTEAFF. In DNA form, the CDR3 reads TGTGCCAGCAGTGAAGCGCTTCGTGCGACTGGGACTGAAGCTTTCTTT.

This sequence joins TRBV7-9 and TRBJ1-4, with 7 bases aligning to TRBD1. V trimming: 5 bases; J trimming: 1 base; junction bases outside the gene matches: 4. The CDR3 is 15 residues long. Germline V gives CDR1 SEHNR, CDR2 FQNEAQ (reference sequence). CDR3 sequence: CASSRNRGTNEKLFF. CDR3 nucleotide sequence: TGTGCCAGCAGCCGTAACAGGGGAACTAATGAAAAACTGTTTTTT.

The CDR3 region is CASSLQESNQPQHF. The CDR3 DNA reads TGTGCCAGCTCCCTACAGGAGAGCAATCAGCCCCAGCATTTT. The chain has TRBV18 and TRBJ1-5; TRBD1 might be the D (5 bases). Trimming shortened V by 6 bases and J by 1 base, and 10 bases separated the two germline ends. CDR3 size: 14 residues. The germline V gene encodes CDR1 KGHSH and CDR2 LQKENI. The whole variable domain, remainder taken from reference TRBV18 and TRBJ1-5, is NAGVMQNPRHLVRRRGQEARLRCSPMKGHSHVYWYRQLPEEGLKFMVYLQKENIIDESGMPKERFSAEFPKEGPSILRIQQVVRGDSAAYFCASSLQESNQPQHFGDGTRLSIL.

The gene calls are TRBV27 and TRBJ1-1, with unresolved D. From germline, CDR1 is MNHEY and CDR2 SMNVEV (reference sequence). The CDR3 consists of 13 residues. V was shortened by 4 bases and J by 4 bases, with 10 bases between the two germline ends. The CDR3 DNA reads as TGTGCCAGCAGTTCGACGGGTATCACTGAAGCTTTCTTT. Its translation is CASSSTGITEAFF.

The gene calls are TRBV4-2 and TRBJ1-2; TRBD1 matches 7 bases. This CDR3 region has 15 residues. The V segment lost 0 bases and the J segment 5 bases; nucleotides outside the gene matches: 6. Germline V gives CDR1 LGHNA, CDR2 YNFKEQ. CDR3: CASSQERDREYGYTF. For the CDR3, the DNA is TGTGCCAGCAGCCAAGAGAGGGACAGAGAGTATGGCTACACCTTC.

The chain joins TRBV14 to TRBJ2-1, with D perhaps TRBD2 (6 bases). The V gene lost 1 base and the J gene lost 5 bases, with 9 bases spanning the gap. Germline V gives CDR1 SGHDN, CDR2 FVKESK. This CDR3 is built from 14 residues. The CDR3 protein is CASSQVLANNEQFF. In DNA form, the CDR3 reads TGTGCCAGCAGCCAAGTCCTAGCGAACAATGAGCAGTTCTTC. The variable domain in full, completed from reference TRBV14 and TRBJ2-1, reads EAGVTQFPSHSVIEKGQTVTLRCDPISGHDNLYWYRRVMGKEIKFLLHFVKESKQDESGMPNNRFLAERTGGTYSTLKVQPAELEDSGVYFCASSQVLANNEQFFGPGTRLTVL.

V usage is TRBV5-6 and J usage is TRBJ1-1; D unclear. The germline V and J ends were trimmed by 2 bases and 0 bases, with 20 bases remaining between them. Germline lookup yields CDR1 SGHDT and CDR2 YYEEEE. CDR3 length equals 18 residues. CDR3 residues: CASSLYKLGGSMNTEAFF. CDR3 sequence (DNA): TGTGCCAGCAGCTTATATAAACTGGGAGGGTCCATGAACACTGAAGCTTTCTTT.

V gene TRBV11-2 combines with J gene TRBJ2-2; D possibly corresponds to TRBD2 (6 bases). Germline V gene sequence: CDR1 SGHAT, CDR2 FQNNGV. The CDR3 is 14 residues long. Trimming stripped 3 bases from V and 6 bases from J, with 11 bases between. CDR3 loop: CASSFMAGSGELFF. CDR3 sequence (DNA): TGTGCCAGCAGCTTTATGGCGGGGTCCGGGGAGCTGTTTTTT.

The chain carries TRBV6-1 and TRBJ1-2, with a weak D call TRBD1 (6 bases). Germline lookup yields CDR1 MNHNS and CDR2 SASEGT. The CDR3 runs 16 residues. Trimming left V 0 bases short and J 3 bases short, with 14 bases between. CDR3: CASSEAGTPSYYGYTF. The DNA of the CDR3 is TGTGCCAGCAGTGAAGCGGGGACACCGAGTTACTATGGCTACACCTTC.

The genes are TRBV7-8 and TRBJ1-1; D call uncertain. There are 15 residues in the CDR3. V lost 4 bases and J 3 bases, leaving 15 bases between the germline ends. From germline, CDR1 is SGHVS and CDR2 FQNEAQ. The CDR3 sequence is CASSSPGRGYTEAFF. The CDR3 nucleotides are TGTGCCAGCAGCTCGCCCGGGCGAGGGTACACTGAAGCTTTCTTT.

This clone was counted once. The genes are TRBV12-5 and TRBJ1-5; the match to TRBD1 covers 7 bases. This CDR3 has 16 amino acids. CDR1 is LGHNT, CDR2 FRNRAP, per germline. V dropped 4 bases and J dropped 6; count of bases not matched to a gene: 12. The CDR3 region is CASGYSRTGGGQPQHF. The CDR3 DNA follows: TGTGCTAGTGGTTACTCGAGGACAGGAGGGGGTCAGCCCCAGCATTTT.

The table lists this clone with a few counts. V is TRBV10-3 and J is TRBJ2-7; D not resolved. The CDR3 has 10 residues. Per germline, CDR1 ENHRY and CDR2 SYGVKD. Trimming shortened V by 3 bases and J by 5 bases, and 2 bases separated the two germline ends. The CDR3 DNA reads as TGTGCCATCAGTGAAAACGAGCAGTACTTC. This gives the protein CAISENEQYF.

This chain connects TRBV5-4 to TRBJ2-3; 7 bases line up with TRBD1. Germline trimming cut 2 bases from V and 2 bases from J; bases unmatched to any gene: 11. The V gene's germline CDR1 is SGHNT and CDR2 YYREEE (reference sequence). CDR3 length: 17 amino acids. CDR3: CASSLGPRGQNTDTQYF. CDR3 DNA: TGTGCCAGCAGCTTAGGCCCTCGGGGACAGAACACAGATACGCAGTATTTT.

The CDR3 spells CAGGGAEAFF. CDR3 sequence (DNA): TGTGCCGGGGGGGGTGCTGAAGCTTTCTTT. This chain links TRBV2 with TRBJ1-1, with D possibly TRBD1 on 5 matching bases. Germline loops: CDR1 SNHLY, CDR2 FYNNEI. CDR3 length equals 10 residues. The ends were cut back, 11 bases at V and 6 bases at J, with 10 bases in the middle.

CDR3 in DNA: TGTGCCAGCAGTTTAGAGGCAGCCCCTCGCGAGCAGTACTTC. Protein product: CASSLEAAPREQYF. This chain joins TRBV28 and TRBJ2-7, with D unresolved. Trimming took 2 bases from V and 6 from J, leaving 14 bases between them. The CDR3 totals 14 residues. CDR1 and CDR2 from the germline V gene are MDHEN and SYDVKM.

The chain employs TRBV6-1 and TRBJ2-1, with TRBD2 matching over 9 bases. The CDR3 contains 15 residues. The germline gives CDR1 MNHNS, CDR2 SASEGT. V shed 2 bases, J shed 8 bases, and the junction held 7 bases outside the gene matches. The CDR3 nucleotides are TGTGCCAGCAGTGAAAATGCGGGGGGGCGGGATGAGCAGTTCTTC. Protein product: CASSENAGGRDEQFF.

The chain employs TRBV7-9 and TRBJ2-3; tentatively, D is TRBD1 or TRBD2 (6 bases each). Germline values: CDR1 SEHNR, CDR2 FQNEAQ (reference sequence). With 5 bases removed from V and 2 bases from J, the gap between germline ends came to 14 bases. There are 15 residues in the CDR3. In DNA, the CDR3 is TGTGCCAGCAGCGTCTGGGGGGCCAACACAGATACGCAGTATTTT. Translating it yields CASSVWGANTDTQYF.

The chain links TRBV2 to TRBJ1-6; D may be TRBD1 (5 bases). The ends were cut back, 2 bases at V and 6 bases at J, with 11 bases in the middle. Germline loops: CDR1 SNHLY, CDR2 FYNNEI. The CDR3 covers 15 residues. The CDR3 loop reads CASSERQGRNSPLHF. CDR3 sequence (DNA): TGTGCCAGCAGTGAACGCCAGGGTCGTAATTCACCCCTCCACTTT.

The rearrangement uses TRBV27 and TRBJ1-2; D is possibly TRBD1 (5 bases). Trimming removed 2 bases from V and 10 bases from J, with 14 bases in between. CDR1 is MNHEY, CDR2 SMNVEV, per germline (reference sequence). The CDR3 is 13 amino acids. The CDR3 DNA follows: TGTGCCAGCAGTTTAGCCAATCAGGGACTCTACACCTTC. Protein product: CASSLANQGLYTF.

This chain joins TRBV5-8 and TRBJ1-1; D is unresolved. V lost 6 bases to trimming and J lost 0 bases, with 9 bases between them. Germline CDR1 reads SGHTS; CDR2 reads YDEGEE. CDR3 length: 13 amino acids. The CDR3 sequence is CASKAVMNTEAFF. CDR3 DNA: TGTGCCAGCAAGGCGGTAATGAACACTGAAGCTTTCTTT. Supplemented by reference TRBV5-8 and TRBJ1-1, the full variable domain reads EAGVTQSPTHLIKTRGQQATLRCSPISGHTSVYWYQQALGLGLQFLLWYDEGEERNRGNFPPRFSGRQFPNYSSELNVNALELEDSALYLCASKAVMNTEAFFGQGTRLTVV.

The J gene is TRBJ2-1, the V gene TRBV18; TRBD2 aligns across 11 bases. The V segment lost 2 bases and the J segment 0 bases; nucleotides outside the gene matches: 9. In germline, CDR1 is KGHSH, CDR2 LQKENI. This CDR3 has 19 residues. The chain's CDR3 is CASSPLPGLAEGSYNEQFF. DNA of the CDR3: TGTGCCAGCTCACCATTACCGGGACTAGCGGAAGGCTCCTACAATGAGCAGTTCTTC.